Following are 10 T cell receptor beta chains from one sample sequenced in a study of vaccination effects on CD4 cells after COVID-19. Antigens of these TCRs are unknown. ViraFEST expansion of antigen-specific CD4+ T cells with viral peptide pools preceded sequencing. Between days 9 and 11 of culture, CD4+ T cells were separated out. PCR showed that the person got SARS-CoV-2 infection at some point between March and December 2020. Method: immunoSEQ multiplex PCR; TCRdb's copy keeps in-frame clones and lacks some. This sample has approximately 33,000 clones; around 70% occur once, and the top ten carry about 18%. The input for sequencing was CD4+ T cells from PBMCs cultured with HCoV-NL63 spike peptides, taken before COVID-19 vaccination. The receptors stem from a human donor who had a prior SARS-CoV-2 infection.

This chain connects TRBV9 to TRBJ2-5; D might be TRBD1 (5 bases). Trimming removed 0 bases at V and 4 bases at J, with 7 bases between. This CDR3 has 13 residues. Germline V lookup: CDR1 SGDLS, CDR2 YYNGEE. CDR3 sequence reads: CASSVAQGETQYF. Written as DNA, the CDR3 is TGTGCCAGCAGCGTAGCTCAGGGAGAGACCCAGTACTTC.

This chain's CDR3 is CASSAAGGAYNEQFF. CDR3 DNA sequence: TGTGCCAGCAGTGCAGCGGGAGGGGCCTACAATGAGCAGTTCTTC. The chain couples TRBV6-4 to TRBJ2-1; 10 bases are shared with TRBD2. The length of the CDR3 is 15 residues. Germline CDR1 MRHNA, CDR2 SNTAGT. V gave up 4 bases and J gave up 2 bases; unmatched junction bases: 2.

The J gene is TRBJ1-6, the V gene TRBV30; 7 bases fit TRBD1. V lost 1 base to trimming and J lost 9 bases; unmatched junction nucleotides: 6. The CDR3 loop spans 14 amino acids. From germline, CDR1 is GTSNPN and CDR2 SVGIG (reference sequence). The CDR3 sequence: CAWSDRGFVSPLHF. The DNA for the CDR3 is TGTGCCTGGAGTGACAGGGGTTTTGTTTCACCCCTCCACTTT. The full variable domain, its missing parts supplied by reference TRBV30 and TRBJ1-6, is SQTIHQWPATLVQPVGSPLSLECTVEGTSNPNLYWYRQAAGRGLQLLFYSVGIGQISSEVPQNLSASRPQDRQFILSSKKLLLSDSGFYLCAWSDRGFVSPLHFGNGTRLTVT.

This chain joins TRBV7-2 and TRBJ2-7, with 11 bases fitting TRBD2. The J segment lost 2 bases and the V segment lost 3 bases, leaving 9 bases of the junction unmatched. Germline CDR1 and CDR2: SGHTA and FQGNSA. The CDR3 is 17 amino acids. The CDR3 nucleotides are TGTGCCAGCAGCTTTAGGGGGACTAGCGGAAATACCTACGAGCAGTACTTC. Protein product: CASSFRGTSGNTYEQYF.

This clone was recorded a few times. CDR3 bases: TGTGCCAGCAGCCAAGATGCGGGGCAGTACTTC. This codes for CASSQDAGQYF. The J gene is TRBJ2-7, the V gene TRBV3-1 (or the pseudogene TRBV3-2); TRBD2 is a possible D gene (5 bases). Trimming pared 0 bases from V and 9 bases from J, leaving 6 bases between. The V gene's germline CDR1 is LGHDT and CDR2 YNNKEL (reference sequence). The CDR3 spans 11 residues.

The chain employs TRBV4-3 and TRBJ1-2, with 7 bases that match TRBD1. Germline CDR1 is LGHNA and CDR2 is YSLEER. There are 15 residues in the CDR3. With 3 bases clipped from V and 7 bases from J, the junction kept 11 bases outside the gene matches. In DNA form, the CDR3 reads TGCGCCAGCAGCCACCCGGACAGGATTAACGGTGGCTACACCTTC. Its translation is CASSHPDRINGGYTF.

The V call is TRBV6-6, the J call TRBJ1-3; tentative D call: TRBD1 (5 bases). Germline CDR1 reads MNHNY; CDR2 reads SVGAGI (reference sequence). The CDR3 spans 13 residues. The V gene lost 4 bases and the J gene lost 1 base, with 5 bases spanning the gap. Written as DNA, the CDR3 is TGTGCCAGCAGTTGGGGGTCTGGAAACACCATATATTTT. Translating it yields CASSWGSGNTIYF.

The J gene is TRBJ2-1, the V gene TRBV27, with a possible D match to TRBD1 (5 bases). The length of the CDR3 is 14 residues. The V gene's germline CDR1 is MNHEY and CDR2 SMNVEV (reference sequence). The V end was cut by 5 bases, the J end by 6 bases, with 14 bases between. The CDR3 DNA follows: TGTGCCAGCAGTCCCAGGGTAATAGGCAATGAGCAGTTCTTC. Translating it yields CASSPRVIGNEQFF.

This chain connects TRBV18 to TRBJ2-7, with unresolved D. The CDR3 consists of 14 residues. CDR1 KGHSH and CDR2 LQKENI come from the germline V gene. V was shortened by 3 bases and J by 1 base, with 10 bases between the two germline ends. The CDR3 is CASSPGSNSYEQYF. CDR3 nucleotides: TGTGCCAGCTCACCCGGGTCGAATTCCTACGAGCAGTACTTC.

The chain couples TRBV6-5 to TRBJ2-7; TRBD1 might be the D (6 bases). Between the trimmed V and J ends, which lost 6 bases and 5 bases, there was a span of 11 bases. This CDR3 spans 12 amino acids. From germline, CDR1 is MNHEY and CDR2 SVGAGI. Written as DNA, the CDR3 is TGTGCCAGCAGAGAGTCAGGGGACGAGCAGTACTTC. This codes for CASRESGDEQYF.